This TCR beta chain is drawn from a study of OX40 agonist ivuxolimab in advanced cancers. Study-level information: Anti-PD-1, anti-PD-L1 or anti-CTLA-4 therapy given earlier was allowed, and 30% to 45% had some. Partial responses were observed in three patients, of whom one had hepatocellular carcinoma and two had cutaneous melanoma. Overall study results and limits: Both CD4+ and CD8+ T cell populations in blood had undergone clonal expansion by week 6 at 0.1 to 3.0 mg/kg.

This clone was seen just once. Its target is unknown. CDR1 is SEHNR and CDR2 is FQNEAQ in the germline V gene (reference sequence). This CDR3 spans 15 amino acids. The J segment lost 7 bases and the V segment lost 0 bases, leaving 5 bases of the junction unmatched. The protocol was immunoSEQ multiplex PCR, while the TCRdb copy is restricted to in-frame clones and leaves out a portion. Altogether approximately 69,000 clones are present, 90% to 95% being singletons, with the ten largest covering 0.25% to 0.3%. A history of autoimmune disease or systemic immunosuppression excluded patients. The chain carries TRBV7-9 and TRBJ1-4, with 7 bases lining up with TRBD1. This TCR was sampled from an adult with an advanced solid tumor such as melanoma, head and neck, liver or kidney cancer. The source was CD4+ or CD8+ T cells sorted from blood, collected in a trial of the OX40 agonist ivuxolimab. The CDR3 spells CASSLAQTGREKLFF. The DNA of the CDR3 is TGTGCCAGCAGCTTAGCGCAGACAGGGCGTGAAAAACTGTTTTTT.